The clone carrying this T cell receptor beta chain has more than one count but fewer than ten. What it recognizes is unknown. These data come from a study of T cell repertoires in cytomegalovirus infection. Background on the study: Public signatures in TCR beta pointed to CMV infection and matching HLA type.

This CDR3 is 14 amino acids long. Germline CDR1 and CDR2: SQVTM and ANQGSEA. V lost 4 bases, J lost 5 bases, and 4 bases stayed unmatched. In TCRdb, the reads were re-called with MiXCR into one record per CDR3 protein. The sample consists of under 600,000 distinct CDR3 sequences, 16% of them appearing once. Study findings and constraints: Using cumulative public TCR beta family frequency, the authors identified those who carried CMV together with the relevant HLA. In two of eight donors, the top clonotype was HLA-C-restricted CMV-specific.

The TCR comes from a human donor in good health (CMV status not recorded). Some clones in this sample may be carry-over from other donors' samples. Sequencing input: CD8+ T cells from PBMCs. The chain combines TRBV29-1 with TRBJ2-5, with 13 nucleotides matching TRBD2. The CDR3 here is CSVAGLAGTETQYF. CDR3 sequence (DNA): TGCAGCGTTGCGGGACTAGCGGGAACCGAGACCCAGTACTTC.